These T cell receptor beta chains were read from a single sample in a study of cytomegalovirus exposure and HLA in healthy donors. The method was immunoSEQ multiplex PCR; TCRdb's version includes in-frame clones alone and lacks a portion of them. Here the sample spans 180,000 or so clones, roughly 75% being singletons. Sequencing used PBMCs. The receptors shown here come from a woman under 40 in good health and CMV-seronegative. Each CDR3 is given with its conserved first and last residue. D genes are given only for firm matches. Only some rows state a clone size, as once, few, many or a class for expanded clones.

J gene	V gene	clone size	D gene	CDR3 protein	CDR3 DNA
TRBJ1-1	TRBV9	.	.	CASSAPAQEWNTEAFF	TGTGCCAGCAGCGCCCCCGCGCAGGAATGGAACACTGAAGCTTTCTTT
TRBJ1-2	TRBV2	.	TRBD1	CASNRQGALGYTF	TGTGCCAGCAACCGACAGGGGGCCCTTGGCTACACCTTC
TRBJ2-1	TRBV9	.	TRBD2	CASSAGLAGGFYNEQFF	TGTGCCAGCAGCGCGGGACTAGCGGGGGGCTTTTACAATGAGCAGTTCTTC
TRBJ1-5	TRBV29-1	.	.	CSASTGYNQPQHF	TGCAGCGCATCGACAGGTTACAATCAGCCCCAGCATTTT
TRBJ1-1	TRBV7-3	.	TRBD1	CASSPGTGRVEAFF	TGTGCCAGCAGCCCCGGGACAGGGCGGGTGGAAGCTTTCTTT
TRBJ1-2	TRBV30	.	TRBD1	CAWSVKGGWNYGYTF	TGTGCCTGGAGTGTAAAAGGGGGCTGGAACTATGGCTACACCTTC
TRBJ2-6	TRBV19	.	TRBD2	CASSNLTSGKAGANVLTF	TGTGCCAGTAGTAACCTGACTAGCGGGAAAGCTGGGGCCAACGTCCTGACTTTC
TRBJ2-1	TRBV6-6	.	.	CASSPGDNEQFF	TGTGCCAGCAGCCCAGGGGACAATGAGCAGTTCTTC
TRBJ2-3	TRBV15	.	.	CATGGGGYTDTQYF	TGTGCCACCGGGGGGGGCGGGTACACAGATACGCAGTATTTT
TRBJ1-5	TRBV15	.	TRBD1	CATSRDPRRQGADQPQHF	TGTGCCACCAGCAGAGACCCCAGGCGGCAGGGGGCGGATCAGCCCCAGCATTTT
TRBJ1-1	TRBV10-2	few	.	CASKGWQGTEAFF	TGCGCCAGCAAAGGGTGGCAGGGCACTGAAGCTTTCTTT